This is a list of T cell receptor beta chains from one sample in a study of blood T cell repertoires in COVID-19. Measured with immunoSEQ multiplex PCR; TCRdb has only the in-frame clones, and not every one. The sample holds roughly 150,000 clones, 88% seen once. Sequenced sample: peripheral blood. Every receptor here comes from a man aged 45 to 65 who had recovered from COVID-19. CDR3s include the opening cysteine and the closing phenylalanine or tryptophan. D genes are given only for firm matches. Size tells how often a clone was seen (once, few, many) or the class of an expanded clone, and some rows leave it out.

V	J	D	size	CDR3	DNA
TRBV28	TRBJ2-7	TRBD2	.	CASRTSGPYEQYF	TGTGCCAGCAGAACTAGCGGACCCTACGAGCAGTACTTC
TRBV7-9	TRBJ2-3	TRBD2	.	CASSFRREWGTDTQYF	TGTGCCAGCAGCTTCCGGCGGGAGTGGGGCACAGATACGCAGTATTTT
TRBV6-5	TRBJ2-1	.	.	CATRQELYNEQFF	TGTGCCACCCGACAGGAGCTTTACAATGAGCAGTTCTTC
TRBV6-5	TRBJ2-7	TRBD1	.	CASGVGTGSSYEQYF	TGTGCCAGCGGGGTTGGGACAGGGAGCTCCTACGAGCAGTACTTC
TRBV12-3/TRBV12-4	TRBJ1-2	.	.	CASSLRVGGYTF	TGTGCCAGCAGTTTGAGGGTCGGGGGCTACACCTTC
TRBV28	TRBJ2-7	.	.	CASSSRGPYEQYF	TGTGCCAGCAGCTCAAGGGGTCCCTACGAGCAGTACTTC
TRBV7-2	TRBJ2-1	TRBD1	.	CASSQGDRGSYNEQFF	TGTGCCAGCAGCCAGGGTGACAGGGGCTCCTACAATGAGCAGTTCTTC
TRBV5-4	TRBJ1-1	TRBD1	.	CASSSDRAKGAFF	TGTGCCAGCAGCTCGGACAGGGCGAAGGGAGCTTTCTTT
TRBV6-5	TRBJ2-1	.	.	CASSYSGVLYNEQFF	TGTGCCAGCAGTTACTCGGGAGTTTTATACAATGAGCAGTTCTTC
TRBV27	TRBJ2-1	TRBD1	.	CASSRWGVKGASDNEQFF	TGTGCCAGCAGCCGCTGGGGAGTGAAGGGGGCATCGGACAATGAGCAGTTCTTC
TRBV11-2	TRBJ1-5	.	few	CASSLGRRDGQPQHF	TGTGCCAGCAGCTTAGGTAGGAGGGACGGTCAGCCCCAGCATTTT
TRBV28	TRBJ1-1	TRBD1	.	CASRAAATGGGTEAFF	TGTGCCAGCAGAGCAGCTGCGACAGGGGGTGGCACTGAAGCTTTCTTT
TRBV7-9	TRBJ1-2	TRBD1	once	CASSLSGPGQGAGGYTF	TGTGCCAGCAGTTTATCCGGCCCGGGACAGGGGGCGGGGGGCTACACCTTC
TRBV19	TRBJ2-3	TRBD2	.	CASSPRLAQTTDTQYF	TGTGCCAGTAGTCCCCGACTAGCACAGACCACAGATACGCAGTATTTT
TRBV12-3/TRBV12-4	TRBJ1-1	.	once	CASIFRVGTEAFF	TGTGCCAGCATTTTCAGGGTAGGCACTGAAGCTTTCTTT
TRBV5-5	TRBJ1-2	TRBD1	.	CASSRGQGSGYTF	TGTGCCAGCAGCCGCGGACAGGGATCTGGCTACACCTTC
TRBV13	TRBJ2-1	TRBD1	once	CASNRDRTYNEQFF	TGTGCCAGCAACCGGGACAGAACCTACAATGAGCAGTTCTTC
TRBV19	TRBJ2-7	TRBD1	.	CASRDRGRNEQYF	TGTGCCAGTAGGGACAGGGGGCGCAACGAGCAGTACTTC
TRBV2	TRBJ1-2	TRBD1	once	CASSIQGFGGYGYTF	TGTGCCAGCAGTATACAGGGGTTCGGCGGCTATGGCTACACCTTC
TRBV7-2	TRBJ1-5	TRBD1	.	CASSLEGTVNQPQHF	TGTGCCAGCAGCTTAGAGGGGACAGTTAATCAGCCCCAGCATTTT
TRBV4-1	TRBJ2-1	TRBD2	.	CASSLGLAGEGEQFF	TGCGCCAGCAGCCTAGGACTAGCGGGGGAAGGTGAGCAGTTCTTC
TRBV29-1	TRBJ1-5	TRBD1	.	CSVTTDRDIGPQHF	TGCAGCGTTACTACGGACAGGGACATCGGGCCCCAGCATTTT
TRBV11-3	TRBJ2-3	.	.	CASSVGHPGDTQYF	TGTGCCAGCAGTGTGGGCCACCCAGGGGATACGCAGTATTTT
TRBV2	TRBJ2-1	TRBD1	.	CASSLGTGGSYNEQFF	TGTGCCAGCAGCCTAGGGACAGGGGGGTCCTACAATGAGCAGTTCTTC
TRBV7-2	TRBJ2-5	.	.	CASSSSGIQETQYF	TGTGCCAGCAGCAGCTCCGGGATCCAAGAGACCCAGTACTTC
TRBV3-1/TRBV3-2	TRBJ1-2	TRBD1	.	CASSQDTDRGHGYTF	TGTGCCAGCAGCCAAGATACGGACAGGGGGCATGGCTACACCTTC
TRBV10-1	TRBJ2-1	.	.	CASSESTGPRQYNEQFF	TGCGCCAGCAGTGAGTCCACAGGGCCTCGACAGTACAATGAGCAGTTCTTC
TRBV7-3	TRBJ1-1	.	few	CASSPQGLGGTEAFF	TGTGCCAGCAGCCCCCAGGGTTTGGGGGGCACTGAAGCTTTCTTT
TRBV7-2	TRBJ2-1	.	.	CASSSSPNNEQFF	TGTGCCAGCAGCTCAAGCCCCAACAATGAGCAGTTCTTC
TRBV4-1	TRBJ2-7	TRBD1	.	CASSPVGTDEQYF	TGCGCCAGCAGCCCAGTCGGGACAGACGAGCAGTACTTC
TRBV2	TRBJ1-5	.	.	CASSDTGGLYSNQPQHF	TGTGCCAGCAGTGATACAGGTGGACTATATAGCAATCAGCCCCAGCATTTT
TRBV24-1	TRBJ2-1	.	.	CATSDARPGENEQFF	TGTGCCACCAGTGATGCACGCCCGGGGGAAAATGAGCAGTTCTTC
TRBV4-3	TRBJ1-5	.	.	CASSQDWGQFSNQPQHF	TGCGCCAGCAGCCAAGATTGGGGGCAGTTTAGCAATCAGCCCCAGCATTTT
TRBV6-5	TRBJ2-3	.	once	CASRAGTDTQYF	TGTGCCAGCAGGGCAGGGACAGATACGCAGTATTTT
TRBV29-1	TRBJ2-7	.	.	CSVEGGTYSYEQYF	TGCAGCGTTGAGGGAGGGACATACTCCTACGAGCAGTACTTC
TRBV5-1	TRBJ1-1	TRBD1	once	CASSSPRDRDTEAFF	TGCGCCAGCAGCTCCCCCCGGGACAGGGACACTGAAGCTTTCTTT
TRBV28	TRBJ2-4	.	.	CASSSRGGRGAKNIQYF	TGTGCCAGCAGTTCGAGGGGGGGACGGGGAGCCAAAAACATTCAGTACTTC
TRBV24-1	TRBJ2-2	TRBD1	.	CATQKQGSGELFF	TGTGCCACCCAAAAACAGGGGTCCGGGGAGCTGTTTTTT
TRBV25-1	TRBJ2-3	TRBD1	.	CASGQGGSDTQYF	TGTGCCAGTGGACAGGGTGGTTCAGATACGCAGTATTTT
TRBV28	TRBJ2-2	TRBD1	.	CASSQTGGTGELFF	TGTGCCAGCAGCCAGACAGGGGGTACCGGGGAGCTGTTTTTT
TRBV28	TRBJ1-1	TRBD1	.	CASSSYRGRGEAFF	TGTGCCAGCAGTTCCTACAGGGGACGGGGTGAAGCTTTCTTT
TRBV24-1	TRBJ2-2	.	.	CATSEGIGRGNTGELFF	TGTGCCACCAGTGAAGGTATAGGCAGGGGCAACACCGGGGAGCTGTTTTTT
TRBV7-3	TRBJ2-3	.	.	CASRRRGGGTDTQYF	TGTGCCAGCCGCAGGAGGGGTGGGGGCACAGATACGCAGTATTTT
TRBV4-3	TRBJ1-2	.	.	CASSQVAGTNYGYTF	TGCGCCAGCAGCCAAGTCGCGGGTACGAACTATGGCTACACCTTC
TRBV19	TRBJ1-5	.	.	CASSMKGGDQPQHF	TGTGCCAGTAGTATGAAGGGGGGGGATCAGCCCCAGCATTTT
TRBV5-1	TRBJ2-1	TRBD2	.	CASSLAPSGKYEQFF	TGCGCCAGCAGCTTGGCCCCTAGCGGGAAATACGAGCAGTTCTTC
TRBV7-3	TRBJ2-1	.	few	CASSLHKYNEQFF	TGTGCCAGCAGTCTCCACAAATACAATGAGCAGTTCTTC
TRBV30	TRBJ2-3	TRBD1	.	CAWGRGTGRTDTQYF	TGTGCCTGGGGTAGGGGGACAGGGCGGACAGATACGCAGTATTTT
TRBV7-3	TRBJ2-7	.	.	CASSLTGAGEQYF	TGTGCCAGCAGCTTAACGGGGGCCGGCGAGCAGTACTTC
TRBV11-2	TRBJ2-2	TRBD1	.	CASSRGTETGELFF	TGTGCCAGCAGCCGAGGGACAGAAACCGGGGAGCTGTTTTTT
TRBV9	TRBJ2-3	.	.	CASSGGARISTDTQYF	TGTGCCAGCAGCGGCGGGGCGCGGATTAGCACAGATACGCAGTATTTT